This T cell receptor (beta chain) came from a study of beta chain features in type 1 diabetes. Study-wide results and limits: The study found moderately but significantly shorter TCRB CDR3s in all four CD4+ subsets of Type 1 diabetes patients.

The sequenced template was cDNA made from the entire isolated RNA. Clones were read by immunoSEQ multiplex PCR, and TCRdb kept only the in-frame ones, dropping some. The table includes 250,000 to 300,000 clones, around 22% detected once. V lost 2 bases, J lost 7 bases, and 18 bases lay in between. The CDR3 spans 16 residues. Germline lookup yields CDR1 SGDLS and CDR2 YYNGEE. In regard to this clone: Its antigen is not identified.

The receptor comes from a woman aged 25 to 39 with type 1 diabetes. This chain joins TRBV9 and TRBJ2-2, with D maybe TRBD2 (6 bases). Sequences were obtained from naive CD4+ T cells from blood. DNA of the CDR3: TGTGCCAGCAGCGTTCACACTAGCCTTTCTGGCGGGGAGCTGTTTTTT. Protein product: CASSVHTSLSGGELFF.